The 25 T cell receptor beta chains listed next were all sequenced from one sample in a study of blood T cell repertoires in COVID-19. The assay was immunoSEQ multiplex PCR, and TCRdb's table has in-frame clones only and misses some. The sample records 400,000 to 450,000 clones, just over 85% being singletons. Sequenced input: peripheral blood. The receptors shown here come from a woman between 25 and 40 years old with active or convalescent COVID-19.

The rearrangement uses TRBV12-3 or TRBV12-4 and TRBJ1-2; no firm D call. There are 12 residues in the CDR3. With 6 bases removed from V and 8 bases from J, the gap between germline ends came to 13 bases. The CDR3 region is CASSPQYRGYTF. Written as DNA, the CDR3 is TGTGCCAGCAGCCCACAGTATCGGGGCTACACCTTC.

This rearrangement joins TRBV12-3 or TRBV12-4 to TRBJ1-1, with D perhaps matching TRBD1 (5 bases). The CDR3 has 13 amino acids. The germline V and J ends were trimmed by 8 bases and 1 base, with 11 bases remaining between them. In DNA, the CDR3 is TGTGCCAGCCTGACAGTGCCGAACACTGAAGCTTTCTTT. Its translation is CASLTVPNTEAFF.

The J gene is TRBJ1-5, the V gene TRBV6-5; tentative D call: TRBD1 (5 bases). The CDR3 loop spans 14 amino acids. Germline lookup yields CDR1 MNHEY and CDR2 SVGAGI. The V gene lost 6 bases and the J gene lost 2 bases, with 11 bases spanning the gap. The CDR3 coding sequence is TGTGCCAGCAGCCTCCAGACAGGCAATCAGCCCCAGCATTTT. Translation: CASSLQTGNQPQHF.

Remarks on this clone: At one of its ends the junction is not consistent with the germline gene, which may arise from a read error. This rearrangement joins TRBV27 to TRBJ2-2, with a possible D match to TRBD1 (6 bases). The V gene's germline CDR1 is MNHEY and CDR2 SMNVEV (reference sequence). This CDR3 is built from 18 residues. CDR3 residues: CASSLSVPGTYRSGELFF. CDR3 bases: TGTGCCAGCAGTCTATCTGTCCCCGGGACATATAGGTCCGGGGAGCTGTTTTTT.

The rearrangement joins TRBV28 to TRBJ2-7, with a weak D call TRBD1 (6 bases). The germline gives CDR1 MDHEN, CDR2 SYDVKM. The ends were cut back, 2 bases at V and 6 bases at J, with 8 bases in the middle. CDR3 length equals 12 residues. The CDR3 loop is CASSLQGPEQYF. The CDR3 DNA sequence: TGTGCCAGCAGTTTACAGGGGCCCGAGCAGTACTTC.

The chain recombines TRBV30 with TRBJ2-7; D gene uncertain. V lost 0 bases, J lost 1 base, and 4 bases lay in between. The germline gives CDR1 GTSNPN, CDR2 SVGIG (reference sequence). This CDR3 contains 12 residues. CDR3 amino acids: CAWSVQSYEQYF. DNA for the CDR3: TGTGCCTGGAGTGTGCAGTCCTACGAGCAGTACTTC.

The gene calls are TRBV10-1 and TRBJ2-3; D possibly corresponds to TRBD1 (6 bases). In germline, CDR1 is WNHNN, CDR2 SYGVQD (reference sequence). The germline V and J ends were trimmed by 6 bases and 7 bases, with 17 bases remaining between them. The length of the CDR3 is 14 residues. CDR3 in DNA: TGCGCCAGCAGCACAGGGAACCCCCCGAATACGCAGTATTTT. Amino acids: CASSTGNPPNTQYF.

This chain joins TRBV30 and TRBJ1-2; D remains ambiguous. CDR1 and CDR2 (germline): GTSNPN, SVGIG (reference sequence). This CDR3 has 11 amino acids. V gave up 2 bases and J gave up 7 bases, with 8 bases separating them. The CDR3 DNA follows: TGTGCCTGGAGTATGGGAGGTGGCTACACCTTC. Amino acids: CAWSMGGGYTF.

CDR3: CASSVAGGTDTQYF. DNA of the CDR3: TGTGCCAGCAGCGTAGCGGGGGGTACAGATACGCAGTATTTT. J is TRBJ2-3 and V is TRBV28, with 10 bases aligning to TRBD2. CDR3 size: 14 residues. The V segment lost 6 bases and the J segment 3 bases; nucleotides outside the gene matches: 3. The germline V gene encodes CDR1 MDHEN and CDR2 SYDVKM.

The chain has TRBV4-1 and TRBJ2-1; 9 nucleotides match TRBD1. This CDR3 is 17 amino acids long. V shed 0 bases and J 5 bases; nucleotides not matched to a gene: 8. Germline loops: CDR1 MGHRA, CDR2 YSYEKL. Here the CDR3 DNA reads TGCGCCAGCAGCCAAGATCCGAGGACAGGGGCCCACAATGAGCAGTTCTTC. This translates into CASSQDPRTGAHNEQFF.

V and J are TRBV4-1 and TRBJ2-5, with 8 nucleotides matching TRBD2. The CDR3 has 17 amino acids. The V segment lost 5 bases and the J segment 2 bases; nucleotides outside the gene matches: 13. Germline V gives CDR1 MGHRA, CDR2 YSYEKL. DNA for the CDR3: TGCGCCAGCAGCGATCCACGGGGGGGCGAGGTTCAAGAGACCCAGTACTTC. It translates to CASSDPRGGEVQETQYF.

The CDR3 bases are TGTGCCTGGACCAGGTGGGGCTATGGGGCCAACGTCCTGACTTTC. Translating it yields CAWTRWGYGANVLTF. The chain is built from TRBV30 and TRBJ2-6, with D perhaps matching TRBD1 (5 bases). The germline CDR1 and CDR2 sequences are GTSNPN and SVGIG (reference sequence). The CDR3 runs to 15 residues. V was shortened by 4 bases and J by 3 bases, with 13 bases between the two germline ends.

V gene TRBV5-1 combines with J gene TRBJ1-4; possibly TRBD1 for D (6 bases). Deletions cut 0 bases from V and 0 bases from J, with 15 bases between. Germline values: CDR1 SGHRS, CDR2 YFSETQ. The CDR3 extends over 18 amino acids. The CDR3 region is CASSLARTVLSTNEKLFF. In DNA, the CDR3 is TGCGCCAGCAGCTTGGCCCGGACAGTACTATCAACTAATGAAAAACTGTTTTTT.

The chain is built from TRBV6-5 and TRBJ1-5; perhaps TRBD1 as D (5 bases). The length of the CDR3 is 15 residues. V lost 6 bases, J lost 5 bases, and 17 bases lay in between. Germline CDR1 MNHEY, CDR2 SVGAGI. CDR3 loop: CASSPDQGPYQPQHF. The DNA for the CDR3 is TGTGCCAGCAGCCCGGACCAGGGTCCCTATCAGCCCCAGCATTTT.

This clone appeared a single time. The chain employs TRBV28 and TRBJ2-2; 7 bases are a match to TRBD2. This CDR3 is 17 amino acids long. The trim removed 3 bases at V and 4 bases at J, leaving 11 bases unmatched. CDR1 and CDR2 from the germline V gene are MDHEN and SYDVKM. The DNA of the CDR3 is TGTGCCAGCAGTTTGCCTGGGAGGGGTTCGGGCACCGGGGAGCTGTTTTTT. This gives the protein CASSLPGRGSGTGELFF.

The CDR3 reads CASLRQGTNYGYTF. In DNA, the CDR3 is TGTGCCAGTTTAAGACAGGGGACTAACTATGGCTACACCTTC. V gene TRBV2 combines with J gene TRBJ1-2; TRBD1 matches 8 bases. V shed 9 bases and J 0 bases; nucleotides not matched to a gene: 6. CDR1 and CDR2 from the germline V gene are SNHLY and FYNNEI. This CDR3 is built from 14 residues.

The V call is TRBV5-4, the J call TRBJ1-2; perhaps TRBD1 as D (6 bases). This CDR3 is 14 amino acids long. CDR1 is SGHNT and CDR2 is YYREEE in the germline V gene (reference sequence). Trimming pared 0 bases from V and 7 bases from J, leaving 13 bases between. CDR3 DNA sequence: TGTGCCAGCAGCTTGGAACAGGGTCGCGGTGGCTACACCTTC. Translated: CASSLEQGRGGYTF.

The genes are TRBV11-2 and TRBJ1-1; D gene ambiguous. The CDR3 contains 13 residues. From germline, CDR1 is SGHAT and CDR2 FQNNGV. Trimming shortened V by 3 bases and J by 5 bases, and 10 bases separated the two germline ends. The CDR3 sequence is CASSFNSETEAFF. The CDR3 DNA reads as TGTGCCAGCAGCTTTAATTCGGAGACTGAAGCTTTCTTT. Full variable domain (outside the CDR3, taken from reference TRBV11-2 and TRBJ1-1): EAGVAQSPRYKIIEKRQSVAFWCNPISGHATLYWYQQILGQGPKLLIQFQNNGVVDDSQLPKDRFSAERLKGVDSTLKIQPAKLEDSAVYLCASSFNSETEAFFGQGTRLTVV.

CDR3 amino acids: CASSQAGFGFSADTQYF. For the CDR3, the DNA is TGTGCCAGCAGCCAAGCGGGTTTTGGGTTTTCGGCAGATACGCAGTATTTT. The chain recombines TRBV3-1 (or the pseudogene TRBV3-2) with TRBJ2-3; no firm D call. V was trimmed by 1 base and J by 4 bases, leaving 18 bases between them. This CDR3 contains 17 residues. CDR1 is LGHDT and CDR2 is YNNKEL in the germline V gene (reference sequence).

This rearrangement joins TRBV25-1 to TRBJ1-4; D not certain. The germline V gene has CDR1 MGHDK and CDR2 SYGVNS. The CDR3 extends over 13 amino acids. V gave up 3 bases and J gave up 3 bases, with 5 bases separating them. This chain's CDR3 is CASSDAPNEKLFF. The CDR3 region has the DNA TGTGCCAGCAGTGATGCGCCTAATGAAAAACTGTTTTTT.

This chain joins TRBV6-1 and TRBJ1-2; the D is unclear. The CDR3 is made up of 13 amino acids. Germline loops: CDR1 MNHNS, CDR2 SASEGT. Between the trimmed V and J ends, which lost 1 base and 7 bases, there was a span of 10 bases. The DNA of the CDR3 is TGTGCCAGCAGTGAAGGGCCCCGCCTTGGCTACACCTTC. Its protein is CASSEGPRLGYTF.

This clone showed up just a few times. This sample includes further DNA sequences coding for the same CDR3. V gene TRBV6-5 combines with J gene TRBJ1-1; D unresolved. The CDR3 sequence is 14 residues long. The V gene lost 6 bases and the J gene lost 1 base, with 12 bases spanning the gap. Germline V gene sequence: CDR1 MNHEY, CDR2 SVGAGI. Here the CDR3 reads CASRKRTGNTEAFF. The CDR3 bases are TGTGCCAGCAGAAAGCGAACCGGGAACACTGAAGCTTTCTTT.

CDR3 in DNA: TGTGCCAGCAGCGCGACCGGGACTAGCGGGAGGGGGGGCACAGATACGCAGTATTTT. It is translated as CASSATGTSGRGGTDTQYF. The rearrangement links TRBV9 to TRBJ2-3; 16 bases agree with TRBD2. CDR3 length: 19 residues. From germline, CDR1 is SGDLS and CDR2 YYNGEE. V shed 3 bases, J shed 1 base, and the junction held 8 bases outside the gene matches.

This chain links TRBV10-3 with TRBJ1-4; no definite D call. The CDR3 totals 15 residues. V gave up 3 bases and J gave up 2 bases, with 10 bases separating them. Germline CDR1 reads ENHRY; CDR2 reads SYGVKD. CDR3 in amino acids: CAISDPGSTNEKLFF. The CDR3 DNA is TGTGCCATCAGTGACCCCGGGTCCACTAATGAAAAACTGTTTTTT.

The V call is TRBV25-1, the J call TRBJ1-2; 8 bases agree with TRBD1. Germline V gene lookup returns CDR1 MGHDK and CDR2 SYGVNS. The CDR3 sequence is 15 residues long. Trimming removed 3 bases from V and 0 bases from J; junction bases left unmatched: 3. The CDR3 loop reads CASSERDRSNYGYTF. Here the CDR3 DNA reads TGTGCCAGCAGTGAGAGGGACAGGTCTAACTATGGCTACACCTTC.